The clone carrying this T cell receptor beta chain was counted a few times. As yet, its antigen is unknown. Germline V gene data show CDR1 as GTSNPN and CDR2 as SVGIG (reference sequence). This CDR3 contains 13 residues. Trimming removed 0 bases from V and 7 bases from J; junction bases left unmatched: 4. The sample is drawn from a study of CD8+ T cells in alopecia areata. Points from the study as a whole: There were also resident alphabeta T cells of normal skin sequenced in scalp samples. Especially in alopecia totalis/universalis, lesional scalp showed greater clonality than normal scalp did.

RNA, once extracted, was reverse transcribed into cDNA for use as the sequencing template. Generated by immunoSEQ multiplex PCR, the TCRdb table keeps only in-frame clones and is missing some. Of around 140,000 clones in the sample, around three fifths were seen once. This TCR was recovered from a human donor with alopecia areata. Sequencing used CD4+ T cells sorted from blood, obtained at week 0. The genes are TRBV30 and TRBJ2-5, with TRBD2 matching over 8 bases. The CDR3 sequence is CAWSVRSGGTQYF. The CDR3 DNA is TGTGCCTGGAGTGTTAGGAGCGGGGGGACCCAGTACTTC.